The 27 T cell receptor beta chains reported below all come from one sample, sequenced in a study of cytomegalovirus exposure and HLA in healthy donors (dated by TCRdb to about 2017). Libraries were prepared through the immunoSEQ multiplex PCR assay. For the multiplex PCR, a mixture combining 60 forward primers for TCR Vbeta segments and 13 reverse primers for TCR Jbeta segments was used. Imported from immuneACCESS, the table was reduced by TCRdb to in-frame sequences with V and J called. These copies leave out some clones; in studies compared against another copy, an unresolved V gene accounts for under half, and the cause of the remainder is not known. The sample has nearly 110,000 clones on record, around 78% of them singletons. Of the sample, roughly 8% falls within the top ten clones. Source material: PBMCs. Source of these receptors: a man between 25 and 39 years old in good health and CMV-seronegative.

This chain connects TRBV5-4 to TRBJ1-1, with 8 bases matching TRBD1. Germline CDR1 reads SGHNT; CDR2 reads YYREEE (reference sequence). The trim removed 0 bases at V and 1 base at J, leaving 8 bases unmatched. CDR3 length equals 17 residues. CDR3 region: CASSLGQGIYKNTEAFF. For the CDR3, the DNA is TGTGCCAGCAGCTTGGGACAGGGGATATATAAGAACACTGAAGCTTTCTTT. Supplemented by reference TRBV5-4 and TRBJ1-1, the full variable domain reads ETGVTQSPTHLIKTRGQQVTLRCSSQSGHNTVSWYQQALGQGPQFIFQYYREEENGRGNFPPRFSGLQFPNYSSELNVNALELDDSALYLCASSLGQGIYKNTEAFFGQGTRLTVV.

This clone was observed a handful of times. The V gene is TRBV19, the J gene TRBJ1-4, with unresolved D. With 5 bases removed from V and 8 bases from J, the gap between germline ends came to 9 bases. Germline V gene lookup returns CDR1 LNHDA and CDR2 SQIVND (reference sequence). The CDR3 contains 12 residues. As DNA, the CDR3 is TGTGCCAGTAGTTACCGAGAGGAAAAACTGTTTTTT. Its translation is CASSYREEKLFF.

The rearrangement links TRBV19 to TRBJ1-3; 7 nucleotides match TRBD1. Trimming at V came to 6 bases and at J to 4 bases, leaving 6 bases not matched to a gene. CDR3 length equals 14 residues. Germline CDR1 LNHDA, CDR2 SQIVND (reference sequence). The CDR3 DNA follows: TGTGCCAGTAGGGTGACAGGGCAAGGAAACACCATATATTTT. This codes for CASRVTGQGNTIYF.

The table lists this clone with many counts. The genes are TRBV5-4 and TRBJ2-7, with D tentatively TRBD1 (5 bases). The CDR3 sequence is 14 residues long. CDR1 and CDR2 (germline): SGHNT, YYREEE (reference sequence). The V gene lost 6 bases and the J gene lost 5 bases, with 18 bases spanning the gap. CDR3 in DNA: TGTGCCAGCAAAAGGGCCACAGGACGGGACGAGCAGTACTTC. Residues: CASKRATGRDEQYF.

This chain uses TRBV30 with TRBJ2-5; possible D gene TRBD1, 6 bases. V was shortened by 2 bases and J by 4 bases, with 11 bases between the two germline ends. The length of the CDR3 is 13 residues. From germline, CDR1 is GTSNPN and CDR2 SVGIG (reference sequence). CDR3 sequence: CAWSNKGGETQYF. The CDR3 DNA follows: TGTGCCTGGAGTAATAAAGGGGGAGAGACCCAGTACTTC.

The rearrangement joins TRBV10-3 to TRBJ2-5; 11 bases fit TRBD2. In germline, CDR1 is ENHRY, CDR2 SYGVKD. The CDR3 length is 15 residues. Germline trimming cut 10 bases from V and 0 bases from J; bases unmatched to any gene: 7. CDR3 residues: CATTASGGYQETQYF. The CDR3 DNA is TGTGCCACCACCGCTAGCGGGGGGTACCAAGAGACCCAGTACTTC.

The chain couples TRBV29-1 to TRBJ2-3; 15 bases align to TRBD2. CDR1 SQVTM and CDR2 ANQGSEA come from the germline V gene. The CDR3 runs to 16 residues. The V gene end was trimmed by 1 base and the J gene end by 5 bases; junction bases not matched to a gene: 4. Here the CDR3 DNA reads TGCAGCGTTGAAGGGGGACTAGCGGGAGGATTAGATACGCAGTATTTT. It specifies CSVEGGLAGGLDTQYF.

The genes are TRBV11-2 and TRBJ2-2; a weak D match, TRBD2 (6 bases). Looked up from germline, CDR1 is SGHAT and CDR2 is FQNNGV. V lost 1 base and J 5 bases, leaving 14 bases between the germline ends. The CDR3 is made up of 16 amino acids. In nucleotides, the CDR3 is TGTGCCAGCAGCTTAGTGGAGGGGCTCAGTACCGGGGAGCTGTTTTTT. This encodes CASSLVEGLSTGELFF.

The chain joins TRBV5-3 to TRBJ2-7, with D possibly TRBD1 on 6 matching bases. TRBV5-3 is reported as an ORF; its role is uncertain. This CDR3 is built from 13 residues. The V end was cut by 4 bases, the J end by 5 bases, with 13 bases between. CDR3 DNA sequence: TGTGCCAGAAGCCGGGACCGGGACAACGAGCAGTACTTC. It specifies CARSRDRDNEQYF.

This clone has just one count. V gene TRBV18 combines with J gene TRBJ2-7, with D possibly being TRBD1 (6 bases). Trimming took 3 bases from V and 4 from J, leaving 16 bases between them. CDR1 and CDR2 (germline): KGHSH, LQKENI. This CDR3 contains 15 residues. DNA of the CDR3: TGTGCCAGCTCACCGGTCGTAGGGGGAACGTACGAGCAGTACTTC. This sequence encodes CASSPVVGGTYEQYF.

The chain joins TRBV6-1 to TRBJ2-2; D is possibly TRBD1 (6 bases). V lost 5 bases, J lost 5 bases, and 9 bases lay in between. The CDR3 runs 13 residues. The germline V gene has CDR1 MNHNS and CDR2 SASEGT. The chain's CDR3 is CASSNRVTGELFF. The CDR3 DNA reads TGTGCCAGCAGTAACAGGGTAACCGGGGAGCTGTTTTTT.

This chain joins TRBV7-2 and TRBJ1-2, with 9 bases that match TRBD1. The V gene end was trimmed by 5 bases and the J gene end by 7 bases; junction bases not matched to a gene: 5. The germline V gene encodes CDR1 SGHTA and CDR2 FQGNSA. The CDR3 contains 13 residues. Here the CDR3 DNA reads TGTGCCAGCAGCCTGGGACAGGGCGGTGGCTACACCTTC. Protein sequence: CASSLGQGGGYTF.

This chain connects TRBV11-2 to TRBJ2-3; TRBD1 is a possible D gene (6 bases). V was trimmed by 5 bases and J by 2 bases, leaving 17 bases between them. The CDR3 extends over 16 amino acids. Per the germline V gene, CDR1 is SGHAT and CDR2 is FQNNGV. CDR3 residues: CASSAPRGVYTDTQYF. The CDR3 bases are TGTGCCAGCAGCGCCCCCAGGGGAGTCTACACAGATACGCAGTATTTT.

The V call is TRBV6-1, the J call TRBJ2-1; 12 bases fit TRBD2. This CDR3 comprises 18 residues. CDR1 and CDR2 from the germline V gene are MNHNS and SASEGT. Unmatched junction bases numbered 6, after V lost 2 bases and J lost 1 base. The CDR3 coding sequence is TGTGCCAGCAGTGAACAACTAGCGGGAGGCCTTTCCTACAATGAGCAGTTCTTC. It is translated as CASSEQLAGGLSYNEQFF.

V usage is TRBV4-2 and J usage is TRBJ2-1, with TRBD2 as a possible D gene (5 bases). The CDR3 is 16 amino acids. Per the germline V gene, CDR1 is LGHNA and CDR2 is YNFKEQ. V was clipped by 0 bases and J by 9 bases, with 18 bases between them. The CDR3 DNA is TGTGCCAGCAGCCAAGAGGTCGTCGCAGGAGGAGTTGAGCAGTTCTTC. Protein product: CASSQEVVAGGVEQFF.

The chain couples TRBV13 to TRBJ1-1, with 11 nucleotides matching TRBD1. Looked up from germline, CDR1 is PRHDT and CDR2 is FYEKMQ (reference sequence). J lost 10 bases, V lost 5 bases, and 6 bases had no gene match. The CDR3 is made up of 13 amino acids. The CDR3 is CASSQMGQGGAFF. The CDR3 DNA is TGTGCCAGCAGCCAAATGGGACAGGGGGGAGCTTTCTTT.

The DNA of the CDR3 is TGTGCCAGCAGTTACACAACGGGAGGAGGACAAGAGACCCAGTACTTC. This sequence encodes CASSYTTGGGQETQYF. V is TRBV6-5 and J is TRBJ2-5; 7 bases fit TRBD2. Germline V CDR1 and CDR2: MNHEY, SVGAGI. With 2 bases clipped from V and 2 bases from J, the junction kept 8 bases outside the gene matches. This CDR3 has 16 amino acids.

The genes are TRBV29-1 and TRBJ2-2; D gene ambiguous. CDR1 is SQVTM, CDR2 ANQGSEA, per germline. This CDR3 region has 13 residues. V gave up 4 bases and J gave up 7 bases, with 13 bases separating them. The CDR3 DNA reads as TGCAGCGTTGTCCTCAGTGGTGACGGGGAGCTGTTTTTT. It translates to CSVVLSGDGELFF.

This chain joins TRBV5-6 and TRBJ1-5; the D gene is possibly TRBD1 (6 bases). CDR1 and CDR2 from the germline V gene are SGHDT and YYEEEE. This CDR3 has 16 residues. V lost 0 bases and J 4 bases, leaving 14 bases between the germline ends. The CDR3 DNA sequence: TGTGCCAGCAGCTTGGCGTTGGACAGTGGGAATCAGCCCCAGCATTTT. Translation gives CASSLALDSGNQPQHF.

The chain combines TRBV5-4 with TRBJ1-1; 7 bases fit TRBD1. The CDR3 has 15 residues. From germline, CDR1 is SGHNT and CDR2 YYREEE (reference sequence). V was pared by 5 bases and J by 4 bases, with 11 bases of the junction left unmatched. CDR3 DNA: TGTGCCAGCAGTTTTAGTAGACAGGGACTCACTGAAGCTTTCTTT. Its translation: CASSFSRQGLTEAFF.

The chain recombines TRBV2 with TRBJ2-1, with 10 bases fitting TRBD2. J was trimmed by 7 bases and V by 10 bases; bases with no gene match: 10. The CDR3 contains 14 residues. Germline CDR1 and CDR2: SNHLY and FYNNEI. The DNA for the CDR3 is TGTGCCATCGAAGCTAGCGGGAGAGGTAATGAGCAGTTCTTC. Its protein product is CAIEASGRGNEQFF.

The chain combines TRBV7-3 with TRBJ1-2; 9 bases are a match to TRBD1. CDR1 and CDR2 (germline): SGHTA, FQGTGA. CDR3 length: 19 amino acids. J lost 3 bases, V lost 0 bases, and 14 bases had no gene match. The CDR3 loop is CASSLTGTGKPIGDYGYTF. DNA of the CDR3: TGTGCCAGCAGCTTAACCGGGACAGGGAAACCAATCGGGGACTATGGCTACACCTTC.

The chain joins TRBV5-6 to TRBJ1-2, with a weak D call TRBD1 (6 bases). CDR3 size: 14 residues. Trimming stripped 3 bases from V and 4 bases from J, with 13 bases between. Per the germline V gene, CDR1 is SGHDT and CDR2 is YYEEEE. The CDR3 here is CASSSIGGAYGYTF. The CDR3 coding sequence is TGTGCCAGCAGCTCGATAGGGGGAGCCTATGGCTACACCTTC. Using reference TRBV5-6 and TRBJ1-2 for the parts outside the CDR3, the full variable domain is DAGVTQSPTHLIKTRGQQVTLRCSPKSGHDTVSWYQQALGQGPQFIFQYYEEEERQRGNFPDRFSGHQFPNYSSELNVNALLLGDSALYLCASSSIGGAYGYTFGSGTRLTVV.

Of note for this clone: Within the sample, other DNA sequences also encode this same CDR3. The chain recombines TRBV14 with TRBJ2-7, with 11 nucleotides matching TRBD2. V was clipped by 2 bases and J by 7 bases; unmatched bases: 7. This CDR3 is built from 15 residues. Germline assignment: CDR1 SGHDN and CDR2 FVKESK. The DNA for the CDR3 is TGTGCCAGCAGCCAACAAACTAGCGGGAGCTATGAGCAGTACTTC. Protein product: CASSQQTSGSYEQYF.

On this clone: A read error may account for a junction end that differs from germline. Within the sample, other DNA sequences also encode this same CDR3. This rearrangement joins TRBV5-4 to TRBJ2-6; 9 bases fit TRBD1. Germline CDR1 is SGHNT and CDR2 is YYREEE (reference sequence). The CDR3 totals 15 residues. CDR3 residues: CASSTGGTGANVLTF. The DNA for the CDR3 is TGTGCCAGCAGCACAGGGGGCACTGGGGCCAATGTCCTGACTTTC.

The CDR3 DNA sequence: TGTGCCGGGGCAAGGACTAGCGGAGGCGGGGAGCTGTTTTTT. It translates to CAGARTSGGGELFF. The chain is built from TRBV30 and TRBJ2-2; 10 positions agree with TRBD2. Trimming cost V 8 bases and J 7 bases; bases outside gene matches: 10. CDR3 length: 14 residues. The germline V gene has CDR1 GTSNPN and CDR2 SVGIG (reference sequence).

The chain combines TRBV19 with TRBJ2-7, with D perhaps TRBD1 (5 bases). The CDR3 is 16 amino acids. V was cut by 4 bases and J by 1 base, with 17 bases left in between. From germline, CDR1 is LNHDA and CDR2 SQIVND (reference sequence). Written as DNA, the CDR3 is TGTGCCAGTAGTACCCGCCCACAGCAGGGATCCTACGAGCAGTACTTC. Its translation is CASSTRPQQGSYEQYF.